This TCR beta chain was observed in a study of T cells in Graves' hyperthyroidism and ophthalmopathy. This clonotype showed up just a few times. What it recognizes is unknown. Study results and limitations: Ophthalmopathy was distinguished from stable hyperthyroidism by 13 V-J signatures.

This CDR3 has 17 amino acids. The V and J ends lost 0 bases and 2 bases respectively, with 14 bases between them. Germline V CDR1 and CDR2: SGHVS, FQNEAQ. Template material for amplifying TCR beta CDR3 regions consisted of RNA transcripts. Using the HTBI primer set, a first-round RT-PCR was run on the TCR CDR3. One entry per CDR3 protein, called by TCRdb with MiXCR from the multiplex PCR reads. The sample gives around 300,000 distinct CDR3 sequences, roughly 22% of which show up once; about 60% is in the top ten. The clonotype was recovered from a man under 40 with Graves' ophthalmopathy. The J gene is TRBJ1-5, the V gene TRBV7-8; D unclear. Source material: blood. CDR3 sequence (DNA): TGTGCCAGCAGCTTAGCTTTGAGGGTTATGGGCAATCAGCCCCAGCATTTT. Amino acid sequence: CASSLALRVMGNQPQHF. The full variable domain, completed using reference TRBV7-8 and TRBJ1-5, is GAGVSQSPRYKVAKRGQDVALRCDPISGHVSLFWYQQALGQGPEFLTYFQNEAQLDKSGLPSDRFFAERPEGSVSTLKIQRTQQEDSAVYLCASSLALRVMGNQPQHFGDGTRLSIL.